Presented here are 18 T cell receptor beta chains from one specimen sequenced in a study of T cell repertoires in cytomegalovirus infection (dated by TCRdb to the late 2010s). Sequencing instrument: Illumina HiSeq 1500. TCRdb cleaned the public reads at Q25 with fastp, built clones with MiXCR and kept in-frame beta chains. Every distinct CDR3 protein forms one entry, paired with its most common genes and DNA. The sample has fewer than 200,000 distinct CDR3 sequences on record, 14% of them singletons. More than 20% of the sample is in the top ten clones. Sequencing used PBMCs. The source is a human donor in good health (CMV status not recorded). Some clones in this sample may be carry-over from other donors' samples.

About this clonotype itself: A much larger clone is a single base away; this may be a read error. The V and J genes are TRBV14 and TRBJ2-1, with TRBD2 matching over 10 bases. CDR3 size: 13 residues. In germline, CDR1 is SGHDN, CDR2 FVKESK. CDR3 DNA sequence: TGTGCCAGCAGCCAAGACCTAGCGGGAGAGCATTTCTTC. It specifies CASSQDLAGEHFF.

This clonotype was found a few times. The rearrangement uses TRBV27 and TRBJ2-7, with D tentatively TRBD1 or TRBD2 (5 bases each). V shed 5 bases and J shed 2 bases, with 13 bases lying between them. In germline, CDR1 is MNHEY, CDR2 SMNVEV (reference sequence). This CDR3 contains 14 residues. Written as DNA, the CDR3 is TGTGCCAGCAGTACCCGGGACCGTGCCTACGAGCAGTACTTC. Protein product: CASSTRDRAYEQYF.

There are many counts of this clonotype. DNA for the CDR3: TGTGCCAGCAGCCCCAGACCCTGGTCGGCAGATACGCAGTATTTT. Translation gives CASSPRPWSADTQYF. The chain couples TRBV6-2 or TRBV6-3 to TRBJ2-3; D is unresolved. The CDR3 sequence is 15 residues long. Germline assignment: CDR1 MNHEY and CDR2 SVGEGT. Trimming removed 6 bases from V and 4 bases from J, with 17 bases in between.

J is TRBJ2-1 and V is TRBV7-3, with D perhaps assigned TRBD1 or TRBD2 (5 bases each). Germline CDR1 and CDR2: SGHTA and FQGTGA. Deletions cut 1 base from V and 10 bases from J, with 11 bases between. CDR3 length: 13 residues. The DNA for the CDR3 is TGTGCCAGCAGCTTAAACTCCGGGACGGAGCAGTTCTTC. Translated: CASSLNSGTEQFF.

There are a few counts of this clonotype. The chain recombines TRBV6-2 or TRBV6-3 with TRBJ2-3; no reliable D call. CDR1 and CDR2 (germline): MNHEY, SVGEGT. The V end lost 2 bases, the J end lost 2 bases, and 5 bases lay between the germline ends. The CDR3 consists of 13 residues. The CDR3 loop reads CASSYGITDTQYF. CDR3 nucleotide sequence: TGTGCCAGCAGTTACGGTATCACAGATACGCAGTATTTT.

In its sample, this clonotype was seen many times. The gene calls are TRBV7-2 and TRBJ2-7; D may be TRBD1 (6 bases). The germline V and J ends were trimmed by 5 bases and 4 bases, with 15 bases remaining between them. Germline V gene data show CDR1 as SGHTA and CDR2 as FQGNSA. The CDR3 has 14 residues. The chain's CDR3 is CASSVQGQRYEQYF. The CDR3 nucleotides are TGTGCCAGCAGCGTACAGGGCCAGAGGTACGAGCAGTACTTC.

This clonotype came up many times. The chain employs TRBV28 and TRBJ2-7; D ambiguous. This CDR3 contains 14 residues. Germline loops: CDR1 MDHEN, CDR2 SYDVKM. Trimming took 2 bases from V and 3 from J, leaving 11 bases between them. CDR3 residues: CASSLQPVVYEQYF. CDR3 sequence (DNA): TGTGCCAGCAGTTTACAACCCGTCGTCTACGAGCAGTACTTC. Full variable domain (remainder filled in from reference TRBV28 and TRBJ2-7): DVKVTQSSRYLVKRTGEKVFLECVQDMDHENMFWYRQDPGLGLRLIYFSYDVKMKEKGDIPEGYSVSREKKERFSLILESASTNQTSMYLCASSLQPVVYEQYFGPGTRLTVT.

This clonotype occurred many times. The V gene is TRBV12-3 or TRBV12-4, the J gene TRBJ1-4; D is unclear. This CDR3 has 14 residues. V was pared by 1 base and J by 5 bases, with 8 bases between. The CDR3 DNA is TGTGCCAGCAGTTTAGGGAGAGGGAATGAAAAACTGTTTTTT. It codes for CASSLGRGNEKLFF.

This clonotype was seen ten or more times. The chain joins TRBV29-1 to TRBJ2-2; TRBD2 matches 7 bases. CDR1 is SQVTM, CDR2 ANQGSEA, per germline. After removal of 7 bases from V and 6 bases from J, the junction contained 8 bases not matched to a gene. The CDR3 runs 13 residues. CDR3 bases: TGCAGCGCCTCGACTAGCCTATCCGGGGAGCTGTTTTTT. Translation: CSASTSLSGELFF.

This clonotype was counted at least ten times. This sequence joins TRBV12-3 or TRBV12-4 and TRBJ1-1; TRBD1 matches at 8 bases. The CDR3 runs 15 residues. V shed 6 bases and J 0 bases; nucleotides not matched to a gene: 6. Written as DNA, the CDR3 is TGTGCCAGCAGAGTAACAGGGGGGATGAACACTGAAGCTTTCTTT. As protein: CASRVTGGMNTEAFF.

This clonotype has more than one count but fewer than ten. V and J are TRBV18 and TRBJ1-2; 10 bases are a match to TRBD1. This CDR3 contains 17 residues. The junction had 14 bases not matched to a gene; V was cut back by 3 bases and J by 7 bases. Germline CDR1 is KGHSH and CDR2 is LQKENI. CDR3 protein: CASSPTGTGVLYSGYTF. In DNA form, the CDR3 reads TGTGCCAGCTCACCGACCGGGACAGGGGTTCTTTATAGTGGCTACACCTTC.

A few counts support this clonotype. The V gene is TRBV7-2, the J gene TRBJ2-2; 14 bases agree with TRBD2. The CDR3 loop spans 18 amino acids. The V gene end was trimmed by 5 bases and the J gene end by 4 bases; junction bases not matched to a gene: 9. CDR1 and CDR2 (germline): SGHTA, FQGNSA. CDR3 coding DNA: TGTGCCAGCAGCACCCGACTAGCGGGAGGGCGGGTCACCGGGGAGCTGTTTTTT. Protein: CASSTRLAGGRVTGELFF.

This clonotype was recorded many times. The V and J genes are TRBV7-9 and TRBJ2-5; D possibly matches TRBD1 or TRBD2 (6 bases each). From germline, CDR1 is SEHNR and CDR2 FQNEAQ (reference sequence). This CDR3 is built from 15 residues. Trimming shortened V by 5 bases and J by 1 base, and 14 bases separated the two germline ends. The CDR3, as DNA: TGTGCCAGCAGCCCCGGGGGCAGCTTCCAAGAGACCCAGTACTTC. It codes for CASSPGGSFQETQYF. The whole variable domain, remainder taken from reference TRBV7-9 and TRBJ2-5, is DTGVSQNPRHKITKRGQNVTFRCDPISEHNRLYWYRQTLGQGPEFLTYFQNEAQLEKSRLLSDRFSAERPKGSFSTLEIQRTEQGDSAMYLCASSPGGSFQETQYFGPGTRLLVL.

In this sample, this clonotype turned up many times. At one of its ends the junction is not consistent with the germline gene, which may arise from a read error. V is TRBV7-8 and J is TRBJ2-7; TRBD1 or TRBD2 may be the D gene (7 bases each). The CDR3 loop spans 15 amino acids. In germline, CDR1 is SGHVS, CDR2 FQNEAQ. This chain's CDR3 is CASSQGGGPSFEQYF. The CDR3 DNA follows: TGTGCCAGCAGCCAGGGGGGGGGCCCGTCCTTCGAGCAGTACTTC.

The genes are TRBV12-3 or TRBV12-4 and TRBJ1-5; D unclear. The CDR3 runs 14 residues. The ends were cut back, 3 bases at V and 4 bases at J, with 10 bases in the middle. CDR3 protein: CASSFTGVNQPQHF. CDR3 DNA sequence: TGTGCCAGCAGTTTTACCGGGGTAAATCAGCCCCAGCATTTT.

This clonotype has at least ten counts. The J gene is TRBJ2-1, the V gene TRBV28; the match to TRBD1 covers 10 bases. V shed 6 bases and J 6 bases; nucleotides not matched to a gene: 2. The length of the CDR3 is 13 residues. Germline V gene lookup returns CDR1 MDHEN and CDR2 SYDVKM. CDR3 amino acids: CASSGQGGNEQFF. The DNA of the CDR3 is TGTGCCAGCAGCGGACAGGGGGGCAATGAGCAGTTCTTC.

The rearrangement links TRBV27 to TRBJ2-7; D gene uncertain. This CDR3 is 14 amino acids long. Trimming removed 7 bases at V and 0 bases at J, with 13 bases between. The germline V gene encodes CDR1 MNHEY and CDR2 SMNVEV (reference sequence). Written as DNA, the CDR3 is TGTGCCAGCAAGCTCACTTCAAACTCCTACGAGCAGTACTTC. Amino acids: CASKLTSNSYEQYF.

The CDR3 loop reads CSAPDGRFSYNEQFF. As DNA, the CDR3 is TGCAGTGCTCCTGATGGCAGATTTTCCTACAATGAGCAGTTCTTC. The chain employs TRBV20-1 and TRBJ2-1; D uncertain. This CDR3 comprises 15 residues. V lost 5 bases and J 1 base, leaving 15 bases between the germline ends. Germline assignment: CDR1 DFQATT and CDR2 SNEGSKA (reference sequence).